These T cell receptor beta chains were read from a single sample in a study of cytomegalovirus exposure and HLA in healthy donors. Libraries were prepared by immunoSEQ multiplex PCR; TCRdb keeps only in-frame clonotypes and omits some of them. The sample contains 55,000 to 80,000 clones, roughly 80% of which appear only once. Sequencing was done on a sample of PBMCs. All receptors derive from a woman in her 40s in good health and CMV-seropositive. Both conserved end residues are part of each CDR3. The order of the fields is V gene, clone size, J gene, D gene, CDR3 protein, CDR3 DNA. The D gene is left open where the match is weak. For some rows the clone size is stated as once, few or many, or as a class when expanded; others skip it.

>TRBV5-6|.|TRBJ1-2|.
CASSLVGAANGYTF
TGTGCCAGCAGCTTGGTTGGGGCAGCGAATGGCTACACCTTC
>TRBV5-4|.|TRBJ2-3|TRBD2
CASSSRSGGADTQYF
TGTGCCAGCAGCTCTAGAAGCGGGGGGGCAGATACGCAGTATTTT
>TRBV6-5|.|TRBJ1-2|TRBD1
CASTRQGMGYGYTF
TGTGCCAGCACCAGACAGGGGATGGGCTATGGCTACACCTTC
>TRBV29-1|.|TRBJ1-1|.
CSAIPSREAFF
TGCAGCGCTATTCCGTCCCGTGAAGCTTTCTTT
>TRBV6-1|.|TRBJ2-3|TRBD1
CASIRTGPATDTQYF
TGTGCCAGCATCAGGACAGGGCCCGCCACAGATACGCAGTATTTT
>TRBV6-1|.|TRBJ1-4|.
CASSPLGGGDEKLFF
TGTGCCAGCAGCCCCCTCGGGGGAGGTGATGAAAAACTGTTTTTT
>TRBV2|.|TRBJ2-7|.
CASSDEGYEQYF
TGTGCCAGCAGTGACGAGGGCTACGAGCAGTACTTC
>TRBV29-1|once|TRBJ2-1|TRBD2
CSVVITSGGASGYNEQFF
TGCAGCGTTGTGATTACTAGCGGGGGGGCCTCGGGATACAATGAGCAGTTCTTC
>TRBV7-9|.|TRBJ1-6|TRBD1
CASSSSTGGGNSPLHF
TGTGCCAGCAGCTCATCGACAGGGGGGGGCAATTCACCCCTCCACTTT
>TRBV7-7|.|TRBJ2-3|.
CASSSTADRTDTQYF
TGTGCCAGCAGCTCTACAGCGGACCGCACAGATACGCAGTATTTT
>TRBV7-2|.|TRBJ1-5|.
CASSLAGRNQPQHF
TGTGCCAGCAGCTTAGCGGGGCGCAATCAGCCCCAGCATTTT
>TRBV29-1|.|TRBJ1-1|.
CAGENTEAFF
TGCGCGGGTGAGAACACTGAAGCTTTCTTT
>TRBV5-1|once|TRBJ2-3|.
CATQRGSTDTQYF
TGCGCCACCCAACGGGGAAGCACAGATACGCAGTATTTT
>TRBV2|.|TRBJ2-5|TRBD1
CASSDPGQQETQYF
TGTGCCAGCAGCGATCCGGGACAGCAAGAGACCCAGTACTTC
>TRBV2|.|TRBJ1-5|.
CASKNGDQPQHF
TGTGCCAGCAAGAACGGAGATCAGCCCCAGCATTTT
>TRBV10-3|.|TRBJ2-5|TRBD1
CAISESTGPGGEQYF
TGTGCCATCAGTGAGTCGACGGGCCCAGGGGGTGAGCAGTACTTC
>TRBV19|.|TRBJ2-7|.
CASSIDSASGYYEQYF
TGTGCCAGTAGTATAGATTCCGCCTCCGGTTACTACGAGCAGTACTTC
>TRBV11-2|.|TRBJ2-7|TRBD1
CASSTYRGASYEQYF
TGTGCCAGCAGCACCTACAGGGGTGCATCCTACGAGCAGTACTTC
>TRBV29-1|once|TRBJ2-7|.
CSVDQGPEQYF
TGCAGCGTTGACCAGGGCCCCGAGCAGTACTTC
>TRBV5-6|.|TRBJ2-1|TRBD2
CASSRMTSGGNEQFF
TGTGCCAGCAGCCGGATGACTAGCGGGGGGAATGAGCAGTTCTTC
>TRBV7-2|.|TRBJ1-3|TRBD1
CASSLIQGADTIYF
TGTGCCAGCAGCTTAATCCAGGGGGCAGACACCATATATTTT
>TRBV5-4|once|TRBJ2-1|.
CASSLAGRNEQFF
TGTGCCAGCAGCTTGGCAGGAAGAAATGAGCAGTTCTTC
>TRBV7-2|once|TRBJ1-2|.
CASSPWAGRGYGYTF
TGTGCCAGCAGCCCCTGGGCGGGCAGGGGCTATGGCTACACCTTC
>TRBV5-1|.|TRBJ1-1|.
CASSPGEGVSEAFF
TGCGCCAGCAGCCCTGGAGAGGGGGTGTCTGAAGCTTTCTTT
>TRBV5-8|.|TRBJ1-5|.
CASLPIIDRNNQPQHF
TGTGCCAGCCTACCCATCATAGACAGAAACAATCAGCCCCAGCATTTT
>TRBV5-6|.|TRBJ1-5|.
CASSLGDQPQHF
TGTGCCAGCAGCCTGGGAGATCAGCCCCAGCATTTT
>TRBV29-1|once|TRBJ1-1|.
CSGAQGRGEAFF
TGCAGCGGGGCCCAGGGGAGGGGTGAAGCTTTCTTT
>TRBV19|.|TRBJ1-1|TRBD1
CASSPVGQLNTEAFF
TGTGCCAGCAGCCCGGTGGGACAGTTGAACACTGAAGCTTTCTTT
>TRBV25-1|.|TRBJ1-2|TRBD1
CASSVDLRTGNGYTF
TGTGCCAGCAGTGTAGACCTAAGGACAGGGAATGGCTACACCTTC
>TRBV5-1|few|TRBJ2-7|TRBD1
CASSTTGGRYEQYF
TGCGCCAGCAGCACTACAGGGGGCCGGTACGAGCAGTACTTC
>TRBV6-5|few|TRBJ1-2|TRBD1
CASSGDGQGAYGYTF
TGTGCCAGCAGTGGAGATGGACAGGGGGCCTATGGCTACACCTTC
>TRBV6-5|.|TRBJ1-1|.
CASTNTGTEAFF
TGTGCCAGCACCAATACAGGCACTGAAGCTTTCTTT
>TRBV5-6|.|TRBJ1-5|.
CASSSYRDNQPQHF
TGTGCCAGCAGCTCATACAGGGATAATCAGCCCCAGCATTTT
>TRBV19|.|TRBJ1-1|.
CASSLQGGLRTEAFF
TGTGCCAGTAGTCTTCAGGGAGGCTTGAGGACTGAAGCTTTCTTT
>TRBV5-1|.|TRBJ2-1|TRBD1
CASSSSTQGNEQFF
TGCGCCAGCAGCTCATCGACACAGGGGAATGAGCAGTTCTTC
>TRBV6-5|.|TRBJ1-6|.
CASSYGGRVNNSPLHF
TGTGCCAGCAGTTATGGGGGCAGGGTCAATAATTCACCCCTCCACTTT
>TRBV10-3|.|TRBJ1-5|TRBD1
CAIGTGPVPQHF
TGTGCCATAGGGACAGGGCCTGTGCCCCAGCATTTT
>TRBV4-2|.|TRBJ2-7|TRBD2
CASSQGTSGESYEQYF
TGTGCCAGCAGCCAGGGGACTAGCGGGGAGTCCTACGAGCAGTACTTC
>TRBV9|few|TRBJ2-2|TRBD2
CASSPRGSGGLGTGELFF
TGTGCCAGCAGCCCCCGTGGGAGCGGGGGATTGGGCACCGGGGAGCTGTTTTTT